Listed below are T cell receptor beta chains from one sample, sequenced in a study of shared clonotypes between healthy human individuals. Using immunoSEQ multiplex PCR, the repertoire was profiled, and TCRdb retains in-frame clones only, with some absent. The sample comprises 2,100,000 or so clones, around 95% of which are singletons, and roughly 0.13% rests with the top ten. The sample comprised naive CD4+ T cells sorted from blood. The source of these receptors is a man between 18 and 29 years old in good health. Both conserved end residues are part of each CDR3. The D gene is left open where the match is weak. Clone size is given for some rows only: seen once, a few or many times, or a class if the clone is expanded.

D: -; size: -; V: TRBV5-1; J: TRBJ2-1; CDR3: CASSLRDNEQFF; DNA: TGCGCCAGCAGCTTGAGAGATAATGAGCAGTTCTTC
D: -; size: -; V: TRBV18; J: TRBJ1-1; CDR3: CASSLRGNTEAFF; DNA: TGTGCCAGCTCACTGAGAGGGAACACTGAAGCTTTCTTT
D: -; size: once; V: TRBV6-5; J: TRBJ2-2; CDR3: CASSYQVSTGELFF; DNA: TGTGCCAGCAGTTATCAGGTGTCCACCGGGGAGCTGTTTTTT
D: -; size: -; V: TRBV7-7; J: TRBJ1-4; CDR3: CASSTGLREKLFF; DNA: TGTGCTAGCAGCACGGGATTACGCGAAAAACTGTTTTTT
D: -; size: -; V: TRBV6-5; J: TRBJ1-6; CDR3: CASRETGANSPLHF; DNA: TGTGCCAGCAGGGAGACAGGTGCAAATTCACCCCTCCACTTT
D: -; size: -; V: TRBV18; J: TRBJ1-5; CDR3: CASSPGLSNQPQHF; DNA: TGTGCCAGCTCACCAGGGTTGAGCAATCAGCCCCAGCATTTT
D: -; size: few; V: TRBV5-1; J: TRBJ1-6; CDR3: CASSLGSTGSPLHF; DNA: TGCGCCAGCAGCTTGGGCTCAACGGGTTCACCCCTCCACTTT
D: -; size: -; V: TRBV11-2; J: TRBJ2-5; CDR3: CASSFVGETQYF; DNA: TGTGCCAGCAGCTTCGTGGGGGAGACCCAGTACTTC
D: TRBD1; size: -; V: TRBV29-1; J: TRBJ1-1; CDR3: CSVNRGLNTEAFF; DNA: TGCAGCGTGAACAGGGGTTTGAACACTGAAGCTTTCTTT
D: -; size: -; V: TRBV6-5; J: TRBJ2-7; CDR3: CASSYPAQGHYEQYF; DNA: TGTGCCAGCAGTTACCCGGCCCAGGGACACTACGAGCAGTACTTC
D: -; size: -; V: TRBV29-1; J: TRBJ1-3; CDR3: CSVEEGRAGNTIYF; DNA: TGCAGCGTTGAAGAGGGGCGGGCTGGAAACACCATATATTTT
D: -; size: -; V: TRBV5-1; J: TRBJ1-2; CDR3: CASSLVPVYGYTF; DNA: TGCGCCAGCAGCTTGGTGCCAGTCTATGGCTACACCTTC
D: TRBD1; size: few; V: TRBV7-8; J: TRBJ1-5; CDR3: CASSPGQGPNQPQHF; DNA: TGTGCCAGCAGCCCGGGACAGGGGCCGAATCAGCCCCAGCATTTT
D: -; size: -; V: TRBV20-1; J: TRBJ1-4; CDR3: CSASRSEKLFF; DNA: TGCAGTGCTAGTAGGAGTGAAAAACTGTTTTTT
D: TRBD2; size: -; V: TRBV25-1; J: TRBJ2-2; CDR3: CASSPSGSGFTGELFF; DNA: TGTGCCAGCAGTCCTAGCGGGAGTGGGTTCACCGGGGAGCTGTTTTTT
D: -; size: once; V: TRBV5-4; J: TRBJ2-2; CDR3: CASSRQPSNTGELFF; DNA: TGTGCCAGCAGCCGTCAGCCGTCGAACACCGGGGAGCTGTTTTTT
D: -; size: -; V: TRBV28; J: TRBJ1-2; CDR3: CASEAHSLNYGYTF; DNA: TGTGCCAGCGAAGCACACAGCCTAAACTATGGCTACACCTTC
D: TRBD1; size: -; V: TRBV4-1; J: TRBJ1-5; CDR3: CASSQGLDRDQPQHF; DNA: TGCGCCAGCAGCCAAGGGCTCGACAGGGATCAGCCCCAGCATTTT
D: -; size: once; V: TRBV7-3; J: TRBJ2-1; CDR3: CASTIGAGAYNEQFF; DNA: TGTGCCAGCACCATCGGCGCGGGGGCGTACAATGAGCAGTTCTTC
D: -; size: -; V: TRBV14; J: TRBJ1-4; CDR3: CASSRALPSPGKLFF; DNA: TGTGCCAGCAGCCGAGCGTTACCCTCGCCAGGAAAACTGTTTTTT
D: TRBD1; size: -; V: TRBV14; J: TRBJ1-2; CDR3: CASSQAGTGTYGYTF; DNA: TGTGCCAGCAGCCAGGCCGGGACAGGGACTTATGGCTACACCTTC
D: -; size: -; V: TRBV9; J: TRBJ1-5; CDR3: CASSPEADFPSNQPQHF; DNA: TGTGCCAGCAGCCCAGAGGCAGATTTTCCTAGCAATCAGCCCCAGCATTTT
D: -; size: -; V: TRBV5-1; J: TRBJ2-7; CDR3: CASSLVSSRGGAFYEQYF; DNA: TGCGCCAGCAGCTTGGTTTCCTCGAGAGGGGGGGCCTTCTACGAGCAGTACTTC
D: TRBD1; size: -; V: TRBV18; J: TRBJ1-1; CDR3: CASSPRGLVAEAFF; DNA: TGTGCCAGCTCACCAAGGGGGCTCGTCGCTGAAGCTTTCTTT
D: -; size: -; V: TRBV6-1; J: TRBJ1-5; CDR3: CASRGGTSAQPQHF; DNA: TGTGCCAGCAGGGGGGGGACATCCGCCCAGCCCCAGCATTTT
D: TRBD1; size: -; V: TRBV7-7; J: TRBJ2-1; CDR3: CASSLAGQGSEQFF; DNA: TGTGCTAGCAGCTTAGCGGGACAGGGGAGTGAGCAGTTCTTC
D: TRBD1; size: -; V: TRBV19; J: TRBJ2-7; CDR3: CASSAPGQGVGEQYF; DNA: TGTGCCAGTAGTGCCCCGGGACAGGGAGTGGGTGAGCAGTACTTC
D: -; size: -; V: TRBV5-4; J: TRBJ2-3; CDR3: CASSLGGTDTQYF; DNA: TGTGCCAGCAGCCTAGGGGGCACAGATACGCAGTATTTT
D: TRBD1; size: -; V: TRBV10-3; J: TRBJ2-1; CDR3: CATSSGTGHNEQFF; DNA: TGTGCCACCTCATCCGGGACAGGGCACAATGAGCAGTTCTTC
D: -; size: -; V: TRBV30; J: TRBJ2-2; CDR3: CAWSVWGRELFF; DNA: TGTGCCTGGAGTGTTTGGGGCCGGGAGCTGTTTTTT
D: TRBD1; size: -; V: TRBV6-1; J: TRBJ1-5; CDR3: CASSEVGQGQPQHF; DNA: TGTGCCAGCAGTGAAGTGGGACAGGGACAGCCCCAGCATTTT
D: -; size: -; V: TRBV5-4; J: TRBJ2-3; CDR3: CASSPGPTSTDTQYF; DNA: TGTGCCAGCAGCCCTGGTCCGACTAGCACAGATACGCAGTATTTT
D: TRBD1; size: -; V: TRBV29-1; J: TRBJ2-7; CDR3: CSVRQGTNEQYF; DNA: TGCAGCGTTCGACAGGGGACGAACGAGCAGTACTTC
D: TRBD1; size: once; V: TRBV6-6; J: TRBJ1-4; CDR3: CASRTGTGGLGEKLFF; DNA: TGTGCCAGCAGAACCGGGACAGGGGGACTAGGGGAAAAACTGTTTTTT
D: TRBD2; size: -; V: TRBV6-5; J: TRBJ2-7; CDR3: CASSYRGLAGSEQYF; DNA: TGTGCCAGCAGTTACCGAGGACTAGCGGGGTCCGAGCAGTACTTC
D: -; size: -; V: TRBV2; J: TRBJ2-7; CDR3: CASSAGTYEQYF; DNA: TGTGCCAGCAGTGCGGGAACCTACGAGCAGTACTTC
D: -; size: -; V: TRBV6-1; J: TRBJ1-1; CDR3: CASSEGQTEAFF; DNA: TGTGCCAGCAGTGAGGGGCAAACTGAAGCTTTCTTT
D: TRBD2; size: -; V: TRBV30; J: TRBJ2-7; CDR3: CAWSVAGGYEQYF; DNA: TGTGCCTGGAGTGTTGCGGGAGGTTACGAGCAGTACTTC
D: -; size: -; V: TRBV7-2; J: TRBJ1-3; CDR3: CASSFNSGNTIYF; DNA: TGTGCCAGCAGCTTCAACTCTGGAAACACCATATATTTT
D: TRBD1; size: -; V: TRBV5-4; J: TRBJ2-7; CDR3: CASSQGVLEQYF; DNA: TGTGCCAGCAGTCAGGGGGTCTTGGAGCAGTACTTC
D: -; size: -; V: TRBV4-3; J: TRBJ1-1; CDR3: CASSQDLGRTEAFF; DNA: TGCGCCAGCAGCCAAGATCTGGGAAGAACTGAAGCTTTCTTT
D: -; size: -; V: TRBV7-9; J: TRBJ1-6; CDR3: CASSLVQNSPLHF; DNA: TGTGCCAGCAGCTTAGTACAGAATTCACCCCTCCACTTT
D: TRBD1; size: -; V: TRBV30; J: TRBJ1-4; CDR3: CAWTGGKVEKLFF; DNA: TGTGCCTGGACAGGGGGCAAGGTTGAAAAACTGTTTTTT
D: -; size: -; V: TRBV7-9; J: TRBJ2-3; CDR3: CASSTPGSSTDTQYF; DNA: TGTGCCAGCAGCACCCCGGGATCGAGCACAGATACGCAGTATTTT
D: TRBD1; size: -; V: TRBV18; J: TRBJ1-2; CDR3: CASSPPGQANYGYTF; DNA: TGTGCCAGCTCGCCCCCGGGACAGGCTAACTATGGCTACACCTTC
D: -; size: -; V: TRBV6-5; J: TRBJ2-7; CDR3: CASRSTGFSYEQYF; DNA: TGTGCCAGCAGATCTACAGGGTTCTCCTACGAGCAGTACTTC
D: -; size: -; V: TRBV6-5; J: TRBJ2-7; CDR3: CASTGGGRYEQYF; DNA: TGTGCCAGCACAGGAGGGGGCAGGTACGAGCAGTACTTC
D: -; size: -; V: TRBV25-1; J: TRBJ2-3; CDR3: CASSEYTLTTDTQYF; DNA: TGTGCCAGCAGTGAATACACACTTACCACAGATACGCAGTATTTT
D: -; size: -; V: TRBV7-8; J: TRBJ1-6; CDR3: CASSLGGGSLWPLHF; DNA: TGTGCCAGCAGCTTAGGTGGGGGCAGCCTTTGGCCCCTCCACTTT